This T cell receptor (beta chain) stems from a study of immune evolution from preneoplasia to lung adenocarcinoma. Whole-study findings and limits: Top clone share appeared to fall from AAH through AIS, MIA, adenocarcinoma. Later-stage lesions seemingly showed higher T cell density and diversity than normal lung.

Assay used: immunoSEQ multiplex PCR; TCRdb lists only in-frame clones, some missing. Of thousands of clones listed, 70% to 90% are singletons. Patients had resection in Japan or China between about 2013 and 2017. Histologic diagnosis was independently verified by two lung pathologists. V trimming: 6 bases; J trimming: 9 bases; junction bases outside the gene matches: 10. CDR3 length: 16 amino acids. Germline V gene sequence: CDR1 SNHLY, CDR2 FYNNEI. As regards this clone: No antigen is known for it.

The source of this sequence is a donor at least 70 years old with lung adenocarcinoma. V gene TRBV2 combines with J gene TRBJ2-1; 14 bases align to TRBD2. Sequenced sample: FFPE adjacent normal lung tissue. The CDR3: CASSAPGLAGASEQFF. CDR3 DNA sequence: TGTGCCAGCAGCGCTCCGGGACTAGCGGGAGCCAGTGAGCAGTTCTTC.